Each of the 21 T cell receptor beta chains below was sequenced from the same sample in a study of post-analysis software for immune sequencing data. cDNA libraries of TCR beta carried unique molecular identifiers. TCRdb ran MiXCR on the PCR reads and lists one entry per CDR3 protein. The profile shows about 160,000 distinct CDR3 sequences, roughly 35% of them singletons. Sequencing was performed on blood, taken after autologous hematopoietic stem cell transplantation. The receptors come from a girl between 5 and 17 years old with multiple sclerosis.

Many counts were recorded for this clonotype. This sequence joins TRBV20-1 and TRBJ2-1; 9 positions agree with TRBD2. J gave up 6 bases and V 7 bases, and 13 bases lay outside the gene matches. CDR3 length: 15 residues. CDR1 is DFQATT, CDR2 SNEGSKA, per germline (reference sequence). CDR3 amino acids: CSVIQGSGRLNEQFF. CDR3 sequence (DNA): TGCAGTGTCATTCAGGGGAGCGGGAGGCTCAATGAGCAGTTCTTC.

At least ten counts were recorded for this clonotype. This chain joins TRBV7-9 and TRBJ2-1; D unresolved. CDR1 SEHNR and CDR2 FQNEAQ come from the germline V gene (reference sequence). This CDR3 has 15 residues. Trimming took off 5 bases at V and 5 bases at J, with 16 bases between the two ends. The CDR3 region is CASSPSEQAHNEQFF. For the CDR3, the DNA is TGTGCCAGCAGCCCATCGGAGCAAGCCCACAATGAGCAGTTCTTC. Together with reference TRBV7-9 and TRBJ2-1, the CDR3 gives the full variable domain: DTGVSQNPRHKITKRGQNVTFRCDPISEHNRLYWYRQTLGQGPEFLTYFQNEAQLEKSRLLSDRFSAERPKGSFSTLEIQRTEQGDSAMYLCASSPSEQAHNEQFFGPGTRLTVL.

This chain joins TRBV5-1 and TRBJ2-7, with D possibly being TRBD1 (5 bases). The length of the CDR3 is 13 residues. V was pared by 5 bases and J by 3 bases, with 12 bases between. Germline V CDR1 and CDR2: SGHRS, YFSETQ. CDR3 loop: CASRLDSVYEQYF. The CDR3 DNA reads TGCGCCAGCAGATTAGACAGCGTCTACGAGCAGTACTTC.

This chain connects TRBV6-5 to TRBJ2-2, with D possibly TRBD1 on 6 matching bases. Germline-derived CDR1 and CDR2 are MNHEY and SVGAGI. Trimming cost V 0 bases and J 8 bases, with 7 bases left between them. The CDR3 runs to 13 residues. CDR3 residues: CASSYSRGGELFF. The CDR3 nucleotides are TGTGCCAGCAGTTACTCGAGGGGGGGGGAGCTGTTTTTT.

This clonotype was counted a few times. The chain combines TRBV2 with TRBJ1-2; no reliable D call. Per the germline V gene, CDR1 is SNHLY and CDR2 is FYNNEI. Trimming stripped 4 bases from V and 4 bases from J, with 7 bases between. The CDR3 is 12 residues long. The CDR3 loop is CASSAAAYGYTF. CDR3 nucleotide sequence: TGTGCCAGCAGTGCGGCCGCCTATGGCTACACCTTC.

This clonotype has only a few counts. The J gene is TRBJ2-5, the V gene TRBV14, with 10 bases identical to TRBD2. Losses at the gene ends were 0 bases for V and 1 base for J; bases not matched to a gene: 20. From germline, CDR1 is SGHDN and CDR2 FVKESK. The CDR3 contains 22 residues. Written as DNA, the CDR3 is TGTGCCAGCAGCCAAGACCCCCTAGCGGGAGCAGGAGGTTGGTTTGGCCAAGAGACCCAGTACTTC. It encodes CASSQDPLAGAGGWFGQETQYF. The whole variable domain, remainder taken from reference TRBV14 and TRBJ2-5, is EAGVTQFPSHSVIEKGQTVTLRCDPISGHDNLYWYRRVMGKEIKFLLHFVKESKQDESGMPNNRFLAERTGGTYSTLKVQPAELEDSGVYFCASSQDPLAGAGGWFGQETQYFGPGTRLLVL.

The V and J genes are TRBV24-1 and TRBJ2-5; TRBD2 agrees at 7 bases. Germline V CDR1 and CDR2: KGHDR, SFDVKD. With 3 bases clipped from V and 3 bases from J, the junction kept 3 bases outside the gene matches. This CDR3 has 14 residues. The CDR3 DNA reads TGTGCCACCAGTGATATGGGGGGGAAAGAGACCCAGTACTTC. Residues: CATSDMGGKETQYF.

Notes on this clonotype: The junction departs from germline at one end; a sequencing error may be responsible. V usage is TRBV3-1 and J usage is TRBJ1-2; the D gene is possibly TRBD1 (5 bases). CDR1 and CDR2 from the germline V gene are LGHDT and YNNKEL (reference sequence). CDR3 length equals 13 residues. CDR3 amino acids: CACSQGTAYGYTF. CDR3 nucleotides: TGTGCCTGCAGCCAAGGGACGGCCTATGGCTACACCTTC.

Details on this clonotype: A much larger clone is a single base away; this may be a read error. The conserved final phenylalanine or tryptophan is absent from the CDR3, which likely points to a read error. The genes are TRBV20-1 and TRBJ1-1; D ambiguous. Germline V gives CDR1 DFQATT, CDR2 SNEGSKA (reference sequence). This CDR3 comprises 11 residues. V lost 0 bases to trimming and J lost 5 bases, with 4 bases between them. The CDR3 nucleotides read TGCAGTGCTAGAGAGGCGACTGAAGCTTTCCTT. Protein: CSAREATEAFL.

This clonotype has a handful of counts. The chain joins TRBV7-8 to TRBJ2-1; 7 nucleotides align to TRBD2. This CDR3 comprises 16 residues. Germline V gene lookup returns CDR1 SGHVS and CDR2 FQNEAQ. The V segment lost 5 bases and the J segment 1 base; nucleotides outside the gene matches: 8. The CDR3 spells CASSPGEGGSYNEQFF. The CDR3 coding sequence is TGTGCCAGCAGCCCCGGGGAGGGAGGGTCCTACAATGAGCAGTTCTTC.

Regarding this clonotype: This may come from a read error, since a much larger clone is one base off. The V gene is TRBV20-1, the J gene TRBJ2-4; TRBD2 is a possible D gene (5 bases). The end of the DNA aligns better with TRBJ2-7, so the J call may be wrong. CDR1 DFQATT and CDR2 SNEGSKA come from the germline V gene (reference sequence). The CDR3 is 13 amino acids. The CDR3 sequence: CGARSLSDYEQYF. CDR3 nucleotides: TGCGGTGCTAGATCCCTTAGCGACTACGAGCAGTACTTC.

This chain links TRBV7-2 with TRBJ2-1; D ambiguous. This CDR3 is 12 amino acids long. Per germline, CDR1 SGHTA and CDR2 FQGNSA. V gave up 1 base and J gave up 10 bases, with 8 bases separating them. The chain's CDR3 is CASSLDAEEQFF. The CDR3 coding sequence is TGTGCCAGCAGCTTAGACGCGGAAGAGCAGTTCTTC.

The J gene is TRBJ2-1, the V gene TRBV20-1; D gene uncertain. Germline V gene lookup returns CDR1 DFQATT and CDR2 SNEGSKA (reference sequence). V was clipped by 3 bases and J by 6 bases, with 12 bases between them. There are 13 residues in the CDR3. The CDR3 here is CSARVVGGNEQFF. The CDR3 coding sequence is TGCAGTGCTAGGGTAGTGGGCGGCAATGAGCAGTTCTTC.

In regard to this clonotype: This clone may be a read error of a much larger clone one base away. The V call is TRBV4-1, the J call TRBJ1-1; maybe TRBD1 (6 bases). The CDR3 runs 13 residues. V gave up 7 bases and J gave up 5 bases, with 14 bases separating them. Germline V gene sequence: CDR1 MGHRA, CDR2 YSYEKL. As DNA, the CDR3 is TGCGCCAGCAACAGAGGGGGACGGACTGAAGCTTTCTTT. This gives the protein CASNRGGRTEAFF.

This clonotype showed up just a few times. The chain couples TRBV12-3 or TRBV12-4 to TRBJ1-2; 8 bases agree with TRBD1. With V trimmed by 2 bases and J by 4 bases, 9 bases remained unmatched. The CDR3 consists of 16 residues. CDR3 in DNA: TGTGCCAGCAGTTTAATTTCTACAGGGGGACCCTATGGCTACACCTTC. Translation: CASSLISTGGPYGYTF.

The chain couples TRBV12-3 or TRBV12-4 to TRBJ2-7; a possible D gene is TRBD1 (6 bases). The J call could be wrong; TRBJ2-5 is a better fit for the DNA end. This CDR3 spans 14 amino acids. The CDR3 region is CASSFKWTEGTQYF. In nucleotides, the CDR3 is TGTGCCAGCAGTTTTAAGTGGACAGAGGGGACCCAGTACTTC.

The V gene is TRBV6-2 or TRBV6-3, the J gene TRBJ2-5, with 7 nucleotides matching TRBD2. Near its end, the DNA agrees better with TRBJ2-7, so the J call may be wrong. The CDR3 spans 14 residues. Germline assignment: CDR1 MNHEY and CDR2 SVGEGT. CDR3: CASSFSGGNREQYF. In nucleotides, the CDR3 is TGTGCCAGCAGCTTCTCCGGGGGGAATCGCGAGCAGTACTTC.

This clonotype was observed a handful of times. CDR3 loop: CSVVGAEAFF. Written as DNA, the CDR3 is TGCAGCGTTGTGGGGGCTGAAGCTTTCTTT. This chain uses TRBV29-1 with TRBJ1-1; D is possibly TRBD1 (5 bases). The ends were cut back, 4 bases at V and 6 bases at J, with 6 bases in the middle. CDR1 and CDR2 from the germline V gene are SQVTM and ANQGSEA. The CDR3 contains 10 residues.

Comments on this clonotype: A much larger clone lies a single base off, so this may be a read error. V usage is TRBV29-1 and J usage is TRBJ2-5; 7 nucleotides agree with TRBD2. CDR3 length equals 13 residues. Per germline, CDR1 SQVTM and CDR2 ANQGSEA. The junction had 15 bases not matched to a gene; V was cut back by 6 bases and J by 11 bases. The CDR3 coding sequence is TGCAGCGTCTTAGCGGGTGGTCGCAATGAGCAGTACTTC. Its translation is CSVLAGGRNEQYF.

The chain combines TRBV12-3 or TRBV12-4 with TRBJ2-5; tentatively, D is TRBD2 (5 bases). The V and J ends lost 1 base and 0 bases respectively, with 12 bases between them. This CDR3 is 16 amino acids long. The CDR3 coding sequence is TGTGCCAGCAGTTTAGTGAGGGCCCTGAACCAAGAGACCCAGTACTTC. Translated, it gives CASSLVRALNQETQYF.

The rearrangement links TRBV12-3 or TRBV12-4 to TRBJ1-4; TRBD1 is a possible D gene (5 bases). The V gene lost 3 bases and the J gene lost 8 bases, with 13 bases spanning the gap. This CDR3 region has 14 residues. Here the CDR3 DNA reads TGTGCCAGCAGTTTTCGGGGACGGGTGGAAAAACTGTTTTTT. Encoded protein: CASSFRGRVEKLFF.